This T cell receptor beta chain was obtained from a study of blood T cell repertoires in COVID-19. Per the germline V gene, CDR1 is LNHDA and CDR2 is SQIVND (reference sequence). The CDR3 consists of 11 residues. V was trimmed by 4 bases and J by 8 bases, leaving 8 bases between them. Measured with immunoSEQ multiplex PCR; TCRdb has only the in-frame clones, and not every one. The table includes about 180,000 clones, roughly nine tenths detected once. The chain carries TRBV19 and TRBJ1-2; possible D gene TRBD1, 6 bases. Sequencing input: peripheral blood. The receptor comes from a young woman with active or convalescent COVID-19. The CDR3 sequence is CASSTGAGYTF. The CDR3, as DNA: TGTGCCAGTAGTACAGGGGCCGGCTACACCTTC.